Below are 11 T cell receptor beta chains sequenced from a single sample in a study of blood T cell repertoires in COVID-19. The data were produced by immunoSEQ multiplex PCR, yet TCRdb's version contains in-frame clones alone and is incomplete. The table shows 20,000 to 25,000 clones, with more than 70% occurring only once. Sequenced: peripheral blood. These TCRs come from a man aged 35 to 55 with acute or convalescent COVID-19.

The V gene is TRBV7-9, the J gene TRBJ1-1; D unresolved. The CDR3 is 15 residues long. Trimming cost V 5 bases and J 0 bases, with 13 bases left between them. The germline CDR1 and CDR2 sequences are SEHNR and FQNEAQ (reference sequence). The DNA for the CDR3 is TGTGCCAGCAGCCACATAATGAGGGTGAACACTGAAGCTTTCTTT. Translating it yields CASSHIMRVNTEAFF. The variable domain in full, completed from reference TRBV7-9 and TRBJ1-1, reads DTGVSQNPRHKITKRGQNVTFRCDPISEHNRLYWYRQTLGQGPEFLTYFQNEAQLEKSRLLSDRFSAERPKGSFSTLEIQRTEQGDSAMYLCASSHIMRVNTEAFFGQGTRLTVV.

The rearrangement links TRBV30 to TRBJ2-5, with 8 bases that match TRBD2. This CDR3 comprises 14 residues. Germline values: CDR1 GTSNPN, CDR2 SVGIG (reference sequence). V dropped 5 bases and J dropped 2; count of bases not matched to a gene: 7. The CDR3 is CAWCPGLEQETQYF. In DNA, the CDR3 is TGTGCCTGGTGCCCGGGACTAGAACAAGAGACCCAGTACTTC.

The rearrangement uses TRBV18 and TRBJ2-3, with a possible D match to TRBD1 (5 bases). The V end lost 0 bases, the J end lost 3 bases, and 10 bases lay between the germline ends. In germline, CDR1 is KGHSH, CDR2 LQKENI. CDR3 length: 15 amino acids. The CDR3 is CASSPPAGMTDTQYF. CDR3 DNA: TGTGCCAGCTCACCACCGGCAGGGATGACAGATACGCAGTATTTT. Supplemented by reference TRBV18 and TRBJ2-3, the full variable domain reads NAGVMQNPRHLVRRRGQEARLRCSPMKGHSHVYWYRQLPEEGLKFMVYLQKENIIDESGMPKERFSAEFPKEGPSILRIQQVVRGDSAAYFCASSPPAGMTDTQYFGPGTRLTVL.

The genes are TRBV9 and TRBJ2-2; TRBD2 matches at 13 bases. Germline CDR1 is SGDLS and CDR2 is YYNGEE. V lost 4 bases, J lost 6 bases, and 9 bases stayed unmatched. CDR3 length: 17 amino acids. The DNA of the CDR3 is TGTGCCAGCAGCCCCGACCCCACTAGCGGGAGGGCCGGGGAGCTGTTTTTT. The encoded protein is CASSPDPTSGRAGELFF.

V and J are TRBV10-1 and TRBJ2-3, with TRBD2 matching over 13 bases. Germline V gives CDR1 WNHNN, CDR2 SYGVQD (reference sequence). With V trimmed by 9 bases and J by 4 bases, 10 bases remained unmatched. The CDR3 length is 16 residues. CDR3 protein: CARPLAGGPRADTQYF. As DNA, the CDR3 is TGCGCCAGGCCACTAGCGGGAGGGCCTAGGGCAGATACGCAGTATTTT.

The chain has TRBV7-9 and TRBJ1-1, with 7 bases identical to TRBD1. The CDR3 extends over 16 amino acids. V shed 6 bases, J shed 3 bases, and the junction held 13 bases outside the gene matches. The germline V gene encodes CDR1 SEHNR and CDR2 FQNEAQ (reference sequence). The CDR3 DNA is TGTGCCAGCAGTCATTCCTTGACAGGGTTAGACACTGAAGCTTTCTTT. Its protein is CASSHSLTGLDTEAFF.

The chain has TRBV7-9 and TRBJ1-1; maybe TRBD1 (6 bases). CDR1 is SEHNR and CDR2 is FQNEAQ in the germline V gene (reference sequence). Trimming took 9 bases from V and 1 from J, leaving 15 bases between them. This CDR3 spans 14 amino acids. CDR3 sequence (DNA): TGTGCCAGGACCAATCTGGGGGCGAACACTGAAGCTTTCTTT. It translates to CARTNLGANTEAFF.

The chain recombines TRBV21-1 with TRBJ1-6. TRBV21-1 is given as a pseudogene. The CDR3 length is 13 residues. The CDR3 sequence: CASPFGVRSPLHF. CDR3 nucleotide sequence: TGTGCCAGCCCTTTCGGGGTCCGGTCACCCCTCCACTTT.

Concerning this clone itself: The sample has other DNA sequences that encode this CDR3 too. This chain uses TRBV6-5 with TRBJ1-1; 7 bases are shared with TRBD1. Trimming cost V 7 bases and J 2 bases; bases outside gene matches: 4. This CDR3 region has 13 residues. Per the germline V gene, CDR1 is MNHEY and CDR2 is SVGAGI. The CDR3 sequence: CASTRQGNTEAFF. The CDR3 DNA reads TGTGCCAGCACCCGACAGGGAAACACTGAAGCTTTCTTT.

This CDR3 reads CASSFGQGAGNTIYF. CDR3 bases: TGTGCCAGCAGCTTCGGGCAGGGGGCTGGAAACACCATATATTTT. The chain has TRBV7-9 and TRBJ1-3; 7 nucleotides line up with TRBD1. CDR1 SEHNR and CDR2 FQNEAQ come from the germline V gene (reference sequence). The CDR3 is 15 residues long. Unmatched junction bases numbered 4, after V lost 3 bases and J lost 2 bases.

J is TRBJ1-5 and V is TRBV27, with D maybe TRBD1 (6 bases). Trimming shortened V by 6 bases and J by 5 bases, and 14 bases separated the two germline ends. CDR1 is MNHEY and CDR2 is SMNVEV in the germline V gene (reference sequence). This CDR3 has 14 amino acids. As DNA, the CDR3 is TGTGCCAGCAGGAAACAGGGTTTGTATCAGCCCCAGCATTTT. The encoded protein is CASRKQGLYQPQHF.